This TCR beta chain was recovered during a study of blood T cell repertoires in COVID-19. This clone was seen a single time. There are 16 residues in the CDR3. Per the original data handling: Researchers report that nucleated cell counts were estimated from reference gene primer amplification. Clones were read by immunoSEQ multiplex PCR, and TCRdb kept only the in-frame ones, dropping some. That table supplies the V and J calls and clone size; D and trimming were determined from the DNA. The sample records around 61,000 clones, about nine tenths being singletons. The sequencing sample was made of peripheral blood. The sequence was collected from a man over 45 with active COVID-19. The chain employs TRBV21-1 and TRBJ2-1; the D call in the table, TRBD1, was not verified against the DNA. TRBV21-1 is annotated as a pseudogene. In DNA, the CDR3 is TGTGCCAGCAGCTTTCGACAGGGGTTTATCTACAATGAGCAGTTCTTC. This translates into CASSFRQGFIYNEQFF.